This T cell receptor (beta chain) was recovered during a study of T cells in localized non-small cell lung cancer. Trimming cost V 3 bases and J 2 bases, with 10 bases left between them. The germline V gene has CDR1 KGHSH and CDR2 LQKENI. The length of the CDR3 is 15 residues. Method: immunoSEQ multiplex PCR; TCRdb's copy keeps in-frame clones and lacks some. The sample has over 30,000 clones; over 70% are singletons. The sequences come from peripheral blood, collected before any cancer treatment. The receptor was isolated from a woman aged 40 to 75 with stage I lung adenocarcinoma. The chain is built from TRBV18 and TRBJ2-2, with D possibly TRBD1 on 5 matching bases. The DNA for the CDR3 is TGTGCCAGCTCACCCCAGACAGCCAACACCGGGGAGCTGTTTTTT. Its protein is CASSPQTANTGELFF.